The 28 T cell receptor beta chains in this list originate from one sample, sequenced in a study of technical replicates of blood from a handful of donors. Repertoires were generated with immunoSEQ multiplex PCR, while TCRdb's copy carries only in-frame clones and drops some. The sample includes 76,000 or so clones, 75% to 95% of them seen just once. What was sequenced was T cells isolated from PBMCs. The receptor source for this set is a human donor in good health.

This rearrangement joins TRBV11-2 to TRBJ1-1; 8 bases are shared with TRBD1. After removal of 4 bases from V and 1 base from J, the junction contained 2 bases not matched to a gene. CDR3 length: 14 amino acids. Germline assignment: CDR1 SGHAT and CDR2 FQNNGV. The DNA of the CDR3 is TGTGCCAGCAGCTCACAGGGGGAGAACACTGAAGCTTTCTTT. Translating gives CASSSQGENTEAFF.

The chain recombines TRBV29-1 with TRBJ2-3; 12 bases agree with TRBD1. Per germline, CDR1 SQVTM and CDR2 ANQGSEA. The trim removed 6 bases at V and 6 bases at J, leaving 13 bases unmatched. The CDR3 covers 16 residues. CDR3 sequence: CSVDPGQGAKWDTQYF. In nucleotides, the CDR3 is TGCAGCGTGGATCCGGGACAGGGGGCGAAGTGGGATACGCAGTATTTT.

This clone was detected only a few times. The J gene is TRBJ1-6, the V gene TRBV30; 7 nucleotides align to TRBD1. The V gene end was trimmed by 4 bases and the J gene end by 9 bases; junction bases not matched to a gene: 15. Germline V gene data show CDR1 as GTSNPN and CDR2 as SVGIG (reference sequence). The CDR3 spans 16 residues. The CDR3 sequence is CAWTAPRQGESSPLHF. CDR3 coding DNA: TGTGCCTGGACCGCACCCCGACAGGGTGAGAGTTCACCCCTCCACTTT. The complete variable domain, with remaining parts taken from reference TRBV30 and TRBJ1-6, reads SQTIHQWPATLVQPVGSPLSLECTVEGTSNPNLYWYRQAAGRGLQLLFYSVGIGQISSEVPQNLSASRPQDRQFILSSKKLLLSDSGFYLCAWTAPRQGESSPLHFGNGTRLTVT.

CDR3 sequence reads: CASSKQGANTEAFF. For the CDR3, the DNA is TGTGCCAGCAGTAAACAGGGGGCGAACACTGAAGCTTTCTTT. The V and J genes are TRBV6-5 and TRBJ1-1, with 9 bases lining up with TRBD1. J was trimmed by 1 base and V by 5 bases; bases with no gene match: 2. Per the germline V gene, CDR1 is MNHEY and CDR2 is SVGAGI. CDR3 length equals 14 residues.

The chain links TRBV5-1 to TRBJ1-2; D not resolved. The germline V gene encodes CDR1 SGHRS and CDR2 YFSETQ. V lost 5 bases and J lost 2, with 19 bases in between. CDR3 length: 16 amino acids. The CDR3 sequence is CASSRGSNDGNYGYTF. CDR3 DNA: TGCGCCAGCAGTCGGGGTTCTAACGATGGCAACTATGGCTACACCTTC.

This rearrangement joins TRBV10-3 to TRBJ2-5, with 9 bases fitting TRBD2. The CDR3 consists of 17 residues. Per germline, CDR1 ENHRY and CDR2 SYGVKD. Unmatched junction bases numbered 10, after V lost 0 bases and J lost 5 bases. The CDR3 loop is CAISESEIAGERETQYF. For the CDR3, the DNA is TGTGCCATCAGTGAGTCCGAAATAGCGGGGGAGAGGGAGACCCAGTACTTC.

The V gene is TRBV19, the J gene TRBJ2-2; TRBD1 is a possible D gene (6 bases). Germline assignment: CDR1 LNHDA and CDR2 SQIVND (reference sequence). The CDR3 spans 18 residues. Trimming stripped 4 bases from V and 0 bases from J, with 18 bases between. The CDR3 sequence: CASSRGGSISSNTGELFF. As DNA, the CDR3 is TGTGCCAGTAGTAGAGGGGGTAGTATTTCCTCGAACACCGGGGAGCTGTTTTTT.

This chain uses TRBV11-2 with TRBJ2-1, with 10 bases matching TRBD2. Germline CDR1 and CDR2: SGHAT and FQNNGV. The CDR3 consists of 15 residues. The J segment lost 5 bases and the V segment lost 5 bases, leaving 6 bases of the junction unmatched. The CDR3 DNA reads TGTGCCAGCAGCCGCGGGACTAGCGAGAACAATGAGCAGTTCTTC. As protein: CASSRGTSENNEQFF. The full variable domain, in which reference TRBV11-2 and TRBJ2-1 provide the parts outside the CDR3, is EAGVAQSPRYKIIEKRQSVAFWCNPISGHATLYWYQQILGQGPKLLIQFQNNGVVDDSQLPKDRFSAERLKGVDSTLKIQPAKLEDSAVYLCASSRGTSENNEQFFGPGTRLTVL.

The V call is TRBV5-6, the J call TRBJ1-1, with TRBD1 matching 10 bases. The germline V gene encodes CDR1 SGHDT and CDR2 YYEEEE. The CDR3 contains 15 residues. The J segment lost 5 bases and the V segment lost 4 bases, leaving 8 bases of the junction unmatched. CDR3: CASSNSGQGGTEAFF. In DNA, the CDR3 is TGTGCCAGCAGCAACTCCGGACAGGGGGGGACTGAAGCTTTCTTT.

The chain employs TRBV28 and TRBJ2-3, with TRBD2 identical over 7 bases. Looked up from germline, CDR1 is MDHEN and CDR2 is SYDVKM. The CDR3 totals 15 residues. The trim removed 6 bases at V and 1 base at J, leaving 7 bases unmatched. In DNA, the CDR3 is TGTGCCAGCAGCGGGAGGACTCTAGGCACAGATACGCAGTATTTT. Its translation: CASSGRTLGTDTQYF. The full variable domain, rest sourced from reference TRBV28 and TRBJ2-3, is DVKVTQSSRYLVKRTGEKVFLECVQDMDHENMFWYRQDPGLGLRLIYFSYDVKMKEKGDIPEGYSVSREKKERFSLILESASTNQTSMYLCASSGRTLGTDTQYFGPGTRLTVL.

The gene calls are TRBV27 and TRBJ2-5, with 8 positions matching TRBD2. V shed 6 bases, J shed 3 bases, and the junction held 3 bases outside the gene matches. This CDR3 comprises 13 residues. The germline V gene has CDR1 MNHEY and CDR2 SMNVEV (reference sequence). Written as DNA, the CDR3 is TGTGCCAGCAGAGCGGGAGTCGAAGAGACCCAGTACTTC. As protein: CASRAGVEETQYF.

The gene calls are TRBV10-2 and TRBJ2-7, with 8 bases lining up with TRBD1. CDR1 and CDR2 (germline): WSHSY, SAAADI. The CDR3 runs 15 residues. J was trimmed by 1 base and V by 6 bases; bases with no gene match: 8. The CDR3 DNA reads TGCGCCAGCAGCAAGGACAGGGTTAGGTCCTACGAGCAGTACTTC. Its translation: CASSKDRVRSYEQYF.

This clone was observed a single time. The V gene is TRBV19, the J gene TRBJ2-7, with 7 bases lining up with TRBD2. Germline V gene lookup returns CDR1 LNHDA and CDR2 SQIVND (reference sequence). The CDR3 loop spans 14 amino acids. V was pared by 5 bases and J by 2 bases, with 6 bases of the junction left unmatched. CDR3 loop: CASSVASGTYEQYF. The CDR3 DNA reads TGTGCCAGTAGTGTCGCTAGCGGTACCTACGAGCAGTACTTC.

The genes are TRBV11-3 and TRBJ2-4, with 14 bases lining up with TRBD2. Germline trimming cut 5 bases from V and 0 bases from J; bases unmatched to any gene: 9. Germline V gives CDR1 SGHNT, CDR2 YENEEA. The CDR3 runs 19 residues. The chain's CDR3 is CASSRGTSGGPLAKNIQYF. CDR3 sequence (DNA): TGTGCCAGCAGCCGCGGGACTAGCGGGGGCCCACTAGCCAAAAACATTCAGTACTTC.

The V gene is TRBV7-9, the J gene TRBJ2-5; TRBD2 aligns across 15 bases. CDR3 length: 15 residues. Trimming cost V 5 bases and J 5 bases; bases outside gene matches: 3. CDR1 and CDR2 (germline): SEHNR, FQNEAQ (reference sequence). The CDR3 is CASSGLAGGRETQYF. CDR3 DNA sequence: TGTGCCAGCAGCGGACTAGCGGGAGGGCGGGAGACCCAGTACTTC.

The chain links TRBV18 to TRBJ2-1, with 8 bases aligning to TRBD1. This CDR3 is 16 amino acids long. The trim removed 3 bases at V and 4 bases at J, leaving 8 bases unmatched. Germline CDR1 and CDR2: KGHSH and LQKENI. The CDR3 coding sequence is TGTGCCAGCTCACCGGCGGGACAGGAGGCGTACAATGAGCAGTTCTTC. It is translated as CASSPAGQEAYNEQFF.

The chain employs TRBV23-1 and TRBJ2-2; no definite D call. TRBV23-1 is placed among ORFs of uncertain function. Trimming removed 4 bases from V and 4 bases from J, with 13 bases in between. The CDR3 contains 15 residues. The CDR3 region has the DNA TGCGCCAGCAGTCCCTTTGAATACATCACCGGGGAGCTGTTTTTT. This encodes CASSPFEYITGELFF.

This chain uses TRBV2 with TRBJ2-6, with D perhaps TRBD1 (5 bases). Trimming removed 5 bases at V and 11 bases at J, with 31 bases between. The CDR3 is 19 residues long. Germline V CDR1 and CDR2: SNHLY, FYNNEI. This CDR3 reads CASSQRTSGVAQVLYVLTF. CDR3 DNA sequence: TGTGCCAGCAGTCAGCGAACTTCTGGCGTCGCACAGGTTCTCTACGTCCTGACTTTC.

The rearrangement uses TRBV4-1 and TRBJ1-4; D possibly corresponds to TRBD1 (5 bases). V was pared by 4 bases and J by 4 bases, with 13 bases between. From germline, CDR1 is MGHRA and CDR2 YSYEKL. This CDR3 is built from 15 residues. CDR3 sequence: CASSPSEGVNEKLFF. CDR3 sequence (DNA): TGCGCCAGCAGCCCGTCCGAAGGGGTTAATGAAAAACTGTTTTTT.

The rearrangement joins TRBV27 to TRBJ2-1, with 10 bases lining up with TRBD2. The CDR3 totals 16 residues. CDR1 is MNHEY, CDR2 SMNVEV, per germline (reference sequence). V shed 8 bases, J shed 0 bases, and the junction held 7 bases outside the gene matches. The CDR3 is CASGRTSGSSYNEQFF. Here the CDR3 DNA reads TGTGCCAGCGGTCGGACTAGCGGAAGCTCCTACAATGAGCAGTTCTTC.

The chain links TRBV15 to TRBJ1-2, with D uncertain. Trimming removed 0 bases at V and 8 bases at J, with 4 bases between. The CDR3 is 11 residues long. Germline CDR1 and CDR2: LNHNV and YYDKDF (reference sequence). This chain's CDR3 is CATSRDQGYTF. DNA of the CDR3: TGTGCCACCAGCAGAGACCAAGGCTACACCTTC.

This clone was seen only once. This rearrangement joins TRBV21-1 to TRBJ2-7; the table's D call of TRBD1 was not tested on the DNA. TRBV21-1 is a pseudogene segment. The CDR3 is made up of 15 amino acids. CDR3 region: CASSKDSRGEYEQYF. DNA for the CDR3: TGTGCCAGCAGCAAAGATAGCAGGGGAGAGTACGAGCAGTACTTC.

The rearrangement uses TRBV5-1 and TRBJ2-6, with D perhaps TRBD2 (5 bases). The CDR3 contains 17 residues. With 4 bases removed from V and 0 bases from J, the gap between germline ends came to 14 bases. Per the germline V gene, CDR1 is SGHRS and CDR2 is YFSETQ. CDR3 DNA: TGCGCCAGCAGCGAGGGTATCCCAAGCTCTGGGGCCAACGTCCTGACTTTC. It specifies CASSEGIPSSGANVLTF.

This clone was detected a few times. The rearrangement joins TRBV30 to TRBJ1-5; D might be TRBD1 (5 bases). V gave up 1 base and J gave up 4 bases, with 8 bases separating them. The CDR3 is 13 residues long. Germline CDR1 is GTSNPN and CDR2 is SVGIG (reference sequence). This CDR3 is CAWSAGGNQPQHF. In nucleotides, the CDR3 is TGTGCCTGGAGTGCGGGGGGAAATCAGCCCCAGCATTTT.

The rearrangement links TRBV28 to TRBJ1-4; 8 bases agree with TRBD1. Germline trimming cut 1 base from V and 0 bases from J; bases unmatched to any gene: 10. CDR3 size: 19 residues. Germline assignment: CDR1 MDHEN and CDR2 SYDVKM. The CDR3: CASSLFGSGQDATNEKLFF. The CDR3 DNA is TGTGCCAGCAGTTTATTCGGTTCGGGACAGGACGCAACTAATGAAAAACTGTTTTTT.

A single count supports this clone. The rearrangement links TRBV4-2 to TRBJ2-1, with 11 positions matching TRBD2. Trimming cost V 2 bases and J 8 bases; bases outside gene matches: 8. The CDR3 length is 16 residues. Germline V gene data show CDR1 as LGHNA and CDR2 as YNFKEQ. The CDR3 spells CASSQLLAGVKDEQFF. DNA for the CDR3: TGTGCCAGCAGCCAATTACTAGCGGGAGTCAAAGATGAGCAGTTCTTC.

The chain links TRBV29-1 to TRBJ2-1; 8 bases fit TRBD1. V lost 1 base, J lost 5 bases, and 7 bases stayed unmatched. Germline CDR1 reads SQVTM; CDR2 reads ANQGSEA. The CDR3 consists of 15 residues. The CDR3 loop is CSVEGGQGADNEQFF. The CDR3 region has the DNA TGCAGCGTTGAAGGGGGGCAGGGGGCGGACAATGAGCAGTTCTTC.

In its sample, this clone was seen once. The chain employs TRBV25-1 and TRBJ2-5; tentatively, D is TRBD1 (6 bases). From germline, CDR1 is MGHDK and CDR2 SYGVNS. The ends were cut back, 5 bases at V and 1 base at J, with 14 bases in the middle. There are 15 residues in the CDR3. CDR3 in amino acids: CASSKLQGTQETQYF. The CDR3 DNA reads TGTGCCAGCAGTAAACTCCAGGGGACCCAAGAGACCCAGTACTTC.